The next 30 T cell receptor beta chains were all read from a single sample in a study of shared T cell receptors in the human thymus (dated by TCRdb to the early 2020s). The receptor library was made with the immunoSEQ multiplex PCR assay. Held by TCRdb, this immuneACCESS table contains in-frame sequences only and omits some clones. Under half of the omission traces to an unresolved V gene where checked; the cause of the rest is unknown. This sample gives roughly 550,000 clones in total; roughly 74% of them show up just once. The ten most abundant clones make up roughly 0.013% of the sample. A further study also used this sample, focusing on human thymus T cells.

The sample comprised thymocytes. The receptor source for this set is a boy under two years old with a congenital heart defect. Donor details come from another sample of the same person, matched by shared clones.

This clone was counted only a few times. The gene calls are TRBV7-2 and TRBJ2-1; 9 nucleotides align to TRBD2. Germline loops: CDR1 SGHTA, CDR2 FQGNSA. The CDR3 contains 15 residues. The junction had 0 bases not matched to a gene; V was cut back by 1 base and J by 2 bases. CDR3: CASSLGLAAYNEQFF. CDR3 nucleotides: TGTGCCAGCAGCTTAGGACTAGCGGCCTACAATGAGCAGTTCTTC.

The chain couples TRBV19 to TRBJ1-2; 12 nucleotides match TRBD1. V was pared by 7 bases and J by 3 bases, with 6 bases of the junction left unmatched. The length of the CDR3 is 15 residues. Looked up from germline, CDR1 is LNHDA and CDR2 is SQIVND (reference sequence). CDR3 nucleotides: TGTGCCAGTAAACCGGGACAGGGGGCACACTATGGCTACACCTTC. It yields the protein CASKPGQGAHYGYTF.

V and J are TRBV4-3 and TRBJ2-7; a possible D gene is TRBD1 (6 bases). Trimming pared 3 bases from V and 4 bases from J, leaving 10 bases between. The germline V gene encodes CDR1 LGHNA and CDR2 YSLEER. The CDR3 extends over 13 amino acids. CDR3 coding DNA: TGCGCCAGCAGCCACGACAGGCATTACGAGCAGTACTTC. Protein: CASSHDRHYEQYF.

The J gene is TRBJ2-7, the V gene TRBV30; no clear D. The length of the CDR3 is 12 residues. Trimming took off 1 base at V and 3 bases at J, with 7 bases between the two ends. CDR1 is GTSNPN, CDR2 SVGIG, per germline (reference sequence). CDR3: CAWSGQNYEQYF. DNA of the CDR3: TGTGCCTGGAGTGGGCAGAACTACGAGCAGTACTTC.

CDR3 sequence (DNA): TGCGCCAGCAGCTTCCGCCCCAGCGGTAGGGAGACCCAGTACTTC. Translating gives CASSFRPSGRETQYF. The chain links TRBV5-1 to TRBJ2-5; perhaps TRBD2 as D (5 bases). Deletions cut 2 bases from V and 5 bases from J, with 16 bases between. This CDR3 contains 15 residues. Germline V gives CDR1 SGHRS, CDR2 YFSETQ. Supplemented by reference TRBV5-1 and TRBJ2-5, the full variable domain reads KAGVTQTPRYLIKTRGQQVTLSCSPISGHRSVSWYQQTPGQGLQFLFEYFSETQRNKGNFPGRFSGRQFSNSRSEMNVSTLELGDSALYLCASSFRPSGRETQYFGPGTRLLVL.

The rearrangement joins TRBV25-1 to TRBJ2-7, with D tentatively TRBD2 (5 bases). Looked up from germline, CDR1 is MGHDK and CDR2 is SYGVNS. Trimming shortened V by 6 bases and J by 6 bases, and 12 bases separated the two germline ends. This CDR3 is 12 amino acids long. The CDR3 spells CASSGPGVEQYF. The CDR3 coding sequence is TGTGCCAGCAGCGGCCCCGGGGTCGAGCAGTACTTC.

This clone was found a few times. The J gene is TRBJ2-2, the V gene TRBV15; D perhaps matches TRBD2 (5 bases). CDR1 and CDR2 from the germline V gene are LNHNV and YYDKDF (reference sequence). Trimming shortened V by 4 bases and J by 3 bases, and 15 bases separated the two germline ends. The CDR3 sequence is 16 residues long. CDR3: CATSILAGGDTGELFF. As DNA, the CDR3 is TGTGCCACCAGCATCCTAGCCGGAGGAGACACCGGGGAGCTGTTTTTT.

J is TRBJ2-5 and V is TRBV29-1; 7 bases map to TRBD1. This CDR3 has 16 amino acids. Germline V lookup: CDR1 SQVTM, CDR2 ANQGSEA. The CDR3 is CAIVRHLLPRGETQYF. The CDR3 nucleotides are TGCGCAATAGTCCGGCACCTCCTACCCAGGGGGGAGACCCAGTACTTC.

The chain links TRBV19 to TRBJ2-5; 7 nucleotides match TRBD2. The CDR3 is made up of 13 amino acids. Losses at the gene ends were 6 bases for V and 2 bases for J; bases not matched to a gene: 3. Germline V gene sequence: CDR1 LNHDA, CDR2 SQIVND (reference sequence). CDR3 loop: CASRQGGQETQYF. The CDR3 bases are TGTGCCAGTAGGCAGGGAGGGCAAGAGACCCAGTACTTC.

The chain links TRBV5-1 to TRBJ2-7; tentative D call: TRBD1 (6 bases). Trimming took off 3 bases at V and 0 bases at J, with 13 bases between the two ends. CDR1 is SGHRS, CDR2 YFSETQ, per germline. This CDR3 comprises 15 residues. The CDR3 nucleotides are TGCGCCAGCAGCTCGCCAGGGGCTGCCTCCTACGAGCAGTACTTC. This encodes CASSSPGAASYEQYF.

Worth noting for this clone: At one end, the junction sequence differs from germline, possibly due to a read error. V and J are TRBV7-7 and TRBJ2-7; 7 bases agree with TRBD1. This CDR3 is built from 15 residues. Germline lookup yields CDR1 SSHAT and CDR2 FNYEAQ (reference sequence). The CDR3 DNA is TGTGCTAGCAGCCTAACCGGGACAGACACATACGAGCAGTACTTC. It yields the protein CASSLTGTDTYEQYF.

CDR3: CASRYLGLKQETQYF. In nucleotides, the CDR3 is TGTGCCAGCAGATACCTGGGGCTGAAACAAGAGACCCAGTACTTC. The chain couples TRBV2 to TRBJ2-5; possibly TRBD1 for D (5 bases). This CDR3 contains 15 residues. V was trimmed by 6 bases and J by 2 bases, leaving 16 bases between them. Germline assignment: CDR1 SNHLY and CDR2 FYNNEI.

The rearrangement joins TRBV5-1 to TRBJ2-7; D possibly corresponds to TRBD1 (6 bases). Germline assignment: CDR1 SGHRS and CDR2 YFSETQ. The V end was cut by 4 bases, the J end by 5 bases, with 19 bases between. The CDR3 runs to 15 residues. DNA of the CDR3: TGCGCCAGCAGCCTTCCATCGACAGGATCAGACGAGCAGTACTTC. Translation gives CASSLPSTGSDEQYF. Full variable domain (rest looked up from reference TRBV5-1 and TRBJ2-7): KAGVTQTPRYLIKTRGQQVTLSCSPISGHRSVSWYQQTPGQGLQFLFEYFSETQRNKGNFPGRFSGRQFSNSRSEMNVSTLELGDSALYLCASSLPSTGSDEQYFGPGTRLTVT.

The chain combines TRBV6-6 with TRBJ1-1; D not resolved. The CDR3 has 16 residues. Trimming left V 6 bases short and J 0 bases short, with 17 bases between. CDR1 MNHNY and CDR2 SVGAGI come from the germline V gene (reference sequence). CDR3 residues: CASSSREEAMNTEAFF. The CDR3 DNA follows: TGTGCCAGCAGCTCCCGGGAGGAGGCGATGAACACTGAAGCTTTCTTT.

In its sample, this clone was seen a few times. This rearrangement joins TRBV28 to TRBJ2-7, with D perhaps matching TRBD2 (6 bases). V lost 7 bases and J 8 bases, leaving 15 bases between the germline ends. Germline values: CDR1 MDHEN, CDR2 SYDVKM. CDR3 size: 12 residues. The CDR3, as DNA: TGTGCCAGCACCACGCCGGGCGGGAAGCAGTACTTC. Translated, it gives CASTTPGGKQYF.

The CDR3 bases are TGTGCCAGCAGCCCCCAGGCGGGAGAACATGAGCAGTTCTTC. This translates into CASSPQAGEHEQFF. V and J are TRBV11-2 and TRBJ2-1, with TRBD2 matching over 7 bases. Germline trimming cut 5 bases from V and 8 bases from J; bases unmatched to any gene: 9. Germline CDR1 reads SGHAT; CDR2 reads FQNNGV. CDR3 length: 14 amino acids.

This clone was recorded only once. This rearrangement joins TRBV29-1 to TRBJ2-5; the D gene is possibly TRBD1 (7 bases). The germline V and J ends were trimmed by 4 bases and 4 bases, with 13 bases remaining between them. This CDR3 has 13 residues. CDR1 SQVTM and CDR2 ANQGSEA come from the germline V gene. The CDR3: CSVGGTAAETQYF. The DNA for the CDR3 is TGCAGCGTTGGCGGGACAGCCGCAGAGACCCAGTACTTC.

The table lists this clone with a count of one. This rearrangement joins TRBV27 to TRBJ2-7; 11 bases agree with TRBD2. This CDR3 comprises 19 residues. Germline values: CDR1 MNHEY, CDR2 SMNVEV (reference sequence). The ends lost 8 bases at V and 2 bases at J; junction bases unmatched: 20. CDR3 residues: CASGSGTSGSTVQTYEQYF. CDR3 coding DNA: TGTGCCAGCGGATCCGGGACTAGCGGTTCGACGGTCCAAACCTACGAGCAGTACTTC.

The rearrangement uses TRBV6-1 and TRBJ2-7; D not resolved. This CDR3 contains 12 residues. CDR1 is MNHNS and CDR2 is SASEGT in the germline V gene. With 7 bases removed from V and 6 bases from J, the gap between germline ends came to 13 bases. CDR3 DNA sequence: TGTGCCAGCACCCATTTAGCATCCGAGCAGTACTTC. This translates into CASTHLASEQYF.

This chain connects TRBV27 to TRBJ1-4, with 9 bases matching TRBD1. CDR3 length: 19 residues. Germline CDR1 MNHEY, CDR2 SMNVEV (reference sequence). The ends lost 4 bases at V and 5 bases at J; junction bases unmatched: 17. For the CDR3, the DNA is TGTGCCAGCAGTTCCCTGAGAACGAAAGACAGGGGGAGGAATGAAAAACTGTTTTTT. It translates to CASSSLRTKDRGRNEKLFF.

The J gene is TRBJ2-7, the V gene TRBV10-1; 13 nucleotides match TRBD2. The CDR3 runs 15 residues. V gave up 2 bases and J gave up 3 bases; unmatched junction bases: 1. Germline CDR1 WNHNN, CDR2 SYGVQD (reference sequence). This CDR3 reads CASSERLAGGYEQYF. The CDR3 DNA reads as TGCGCCAGCAGTGAGAGACTAGCGGGAGGCTACGAGCAGTACTTC.

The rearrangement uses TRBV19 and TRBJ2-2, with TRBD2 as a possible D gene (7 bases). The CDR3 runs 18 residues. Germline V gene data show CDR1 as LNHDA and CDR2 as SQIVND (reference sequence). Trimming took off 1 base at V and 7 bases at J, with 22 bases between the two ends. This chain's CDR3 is CASSIGGGLAAEGGELFF. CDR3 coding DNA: TGTGCCAGTAGTATAGGTGGGGGGCTAGCGGCCGAGGGCGGGGAGCTGTTTTTT. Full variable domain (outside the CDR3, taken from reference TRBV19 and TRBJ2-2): DGGITQSPKYLFRKEGQNVTLSCEQNLNHDAMYWYRQDPGQGLRLIYYSQIVNDFQKGDIAEGYSVSREKKESFPLTVTSAQKNPTAFYLCASSIGGGLAAEGGELFFGEGSRLTVL.

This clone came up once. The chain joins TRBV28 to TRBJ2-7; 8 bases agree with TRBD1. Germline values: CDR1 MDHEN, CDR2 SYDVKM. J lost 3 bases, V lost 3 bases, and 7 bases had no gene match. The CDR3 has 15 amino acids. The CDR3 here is CASSLQGAGCYEQYF. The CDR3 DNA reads TGTGCCAGCAGTTTGCAGGGGGCTGGATGCTACGAGCAGTACTTC.

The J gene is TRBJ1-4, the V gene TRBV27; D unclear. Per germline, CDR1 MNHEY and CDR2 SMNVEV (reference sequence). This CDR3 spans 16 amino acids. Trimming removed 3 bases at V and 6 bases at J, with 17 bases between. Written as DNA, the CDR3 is TGTGCCAGCAGTTTGAGAAGGGAGGAGAAACATGAAAAACTGTTTTTT. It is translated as CASSLRREEKHEKLFF.

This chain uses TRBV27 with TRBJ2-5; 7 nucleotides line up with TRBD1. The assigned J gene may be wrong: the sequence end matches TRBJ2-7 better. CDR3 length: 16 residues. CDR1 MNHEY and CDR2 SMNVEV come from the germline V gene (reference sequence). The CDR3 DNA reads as TGTGCCAGCAGTTCAAGTACCGGGACAGATCACTACGAGCAGTACTTC. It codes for CASSSSTGTDHYEQYF.

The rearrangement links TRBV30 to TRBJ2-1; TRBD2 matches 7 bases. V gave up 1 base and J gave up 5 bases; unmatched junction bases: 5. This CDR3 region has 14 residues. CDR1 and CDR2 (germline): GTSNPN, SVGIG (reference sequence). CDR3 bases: TGTGCCTGGAGTGAGGCGGGAGCCCACAATGAGCAGTTCTTC. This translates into CAWSEAGAHNEQFF.

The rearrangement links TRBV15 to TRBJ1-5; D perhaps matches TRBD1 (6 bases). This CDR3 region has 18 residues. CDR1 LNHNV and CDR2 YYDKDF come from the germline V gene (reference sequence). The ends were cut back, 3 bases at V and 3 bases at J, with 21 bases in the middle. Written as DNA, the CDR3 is TGTGCCACCAGCAGCTCCACAGGGCCATCGGTTTCCAATCAGCCCCAGCATTTT. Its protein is CATSSSTGPSVSNQPQHF. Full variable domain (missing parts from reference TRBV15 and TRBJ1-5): DAMVIQNPRYQVTQFGKPVTLSCSQTLNHNVMYWYQQKSSQAPKLLFHYYDKDFNNEADTPDNFQSRRPNTSFCFLDIRSPGLGDTAMYLCATSSSTGPSVSNQPQHFGDGTRLSIL.

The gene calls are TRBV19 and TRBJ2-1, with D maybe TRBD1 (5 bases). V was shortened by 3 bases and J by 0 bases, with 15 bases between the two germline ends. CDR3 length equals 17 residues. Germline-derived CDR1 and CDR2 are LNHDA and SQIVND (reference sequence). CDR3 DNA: TGTGCCAGTAGTATTCGCCCAGGGCTTAGCTCCTACAATGAGCAGTTCTTC. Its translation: CASSIRPGLSSYNEQFF.

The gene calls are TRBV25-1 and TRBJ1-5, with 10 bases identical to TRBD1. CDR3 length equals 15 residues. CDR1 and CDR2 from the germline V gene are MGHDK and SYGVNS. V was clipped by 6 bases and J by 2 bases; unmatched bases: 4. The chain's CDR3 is CASRKTGGGNQPQHF. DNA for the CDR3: TGTGCCAGCAGGAAGACAGGGGGCGGCAATCAGCCCCAGCATTTT.

CDR3 bases: TGCGCCAGCAGCTTAAGCTCGGTGTTGAAAGCTTTCTTT. Residues: CASSLSSVLKAFF. The chain is built from TRBV5-1 and TRBJ1-1; D gene unclear. Trimming removed 2 bases from V and 9 bases from J, with 14 bases in between. This CDR3 has 13 amino acids. Germline CDR1 SGHRS, CDR2 YFSETQ.